This TCR beta chain emerged from a study of blood T cell repertoires in COVID-19. V shed 8 bases, J shed 6 bases, and the junction held 10 bases outside the gene matches. This CDR3 spans 14 amino acids. The germline V gene has CDR1 MNHEY and CDR2 SMNVEV (reference sequence). The assay was immunoSEQ multiplex PCR, and TCRdb's table has in-frame clones only and misses some. The table includes approximately 150,000 clones, approximately 85% detected once. Sequenced sample: peripheral blood. V usage is TRBV27 and J usage is TRBJ2-1; TRBD2 matches 7 bases. The clonotype originates from a woman of 80 years or more with COVID-19, enrolled during active disease. The CDR3 spells CASSLRASGNEQFF. The CDR3, as DNA: TGTGCCAGCTCTTTACGGGCTAGCGGCAATGAGCAGTTCTTC.